This T cell receptor beta chain came from a study of T-cell reconstitution after alpha-beta-depleted transplantation in children. Study results and limitations: Hyperexpanded clones declined; after one year, newly produced T cells mostly supplied diversity. As was reported, about two months after transplant, alpha-beta T cells came from several hundred expanded graft clones. Some patients' high day-60 TCRbeta diversity was traced to surviving recipient T cells and thymic progenitors.

The TCRbeta library was prepared with unique molecular identifiers. MiXCR was run by TCRdb on the PCR reads, yielding one entry per CDR3 protein. The table lists 200,000 to 250,000 distinct CDR3 sequences, 20% to 30% of them singletons. Germline lookup yields CDR1 SGHRS and CDR2 YFSETQ. This CDR3 is 13 amino acids long. The V gene lost 4 bases and the J gene lost 4 bases, with 9 bases spanning the gap. This clonotype was detected only a few times. Its antigen is currently unknown. The material was PBMCs, mostly from graft donor cells, obtained 360 days after TCRalphabeta/CD19-depleted stem cell transplant. The TCR comes from a female patient aged 2 to 10 who had a stem cell transplant for congenital amegakaryocytic thrombocytopenia, so the T cells may come from the graft donor. V and J are TRBV5-1 and TRBJ1-5; D is undetermined. The CDR3 DNA reads as TGCGCCAGCAGCCTTAACCCGAATCAGCCCCAGCATTTT. This codes for CASSLNPNQPQHF.